This TCR beta chain was profiled in a study of early T cells in non-severe SARS-CoV-2 infection. Separate cDNA molecules each had unique molecular identifiers attached to them. TCRdb analysed the 5' RACE reads with MiXCR anew, one entry per CDR3 protein. Among some 100,000 distinct CDR3 sequences listed, roughly 15% were seen once. The CDR3 is 14 residues long. Trimming cost V 8 bases and J 0 bases, with 13 bases left between them. Germline lookup yields CDR1 MNHNY and CDR2 SVGAGI (reference sequence). This clonotype was observed a handful of times. Its antigen is still unknown. General study results and limits: Sequences matched to VDJdb favored anti-spike CD8 responses, while private and CD4 specificities were missed.

The genes are TRBV6-6 and TRBJ1-2; weak D call: TRBD1 (5 bases). The clonotype comes from an adult who was a healthcare worker with PCR-confirmed SARS-CoV-2 infection or an uninfected control (not recorded which). What was sequenced was whole blood. The DNA for the CDR3 is TGTGCCAGCCTACAGGACCTCACTAACTATGGCTACACCTTC. It is translated as CASLQDLTNYGYTF.